The source of this T cell receptor beta chain is a study of cytomegalovirus exposure and HLA in healthy donors. Study-level background: Of around 400 genotyped donors, roughly 81% grouped in the Caucasian-associated ancestry cluster. General study points: In a later analysis, TCR beta V- and J-gene trimming was associated with a missense DCLRE1C variant. Previously analyzed data showed that most TCR beta V segments were productive at a frequency of about 90% or about 30%. The study put 150 or so TCR beta chains on its list as cytomegalovirus-associated.

The PCR made use of 60 Vbeta and 13 Jbeta primers. Sequenced by immunoSEQ multiplex PCR; TCRdb stores in-frame clones only, minus some. Of 100,000 to 150,000 clones in the sample, about 80% are singletons; the top ten hold 3.6%. With regard to this clone: Its antigen is undetermined.

The CDR3 is 14 residues long. Germline V gives CDR1 MNHNS, CDR2 SASEGT. Trimming cost V 6 bases and J 3 bases; bases outside gene matches: 1. This TCR was recovered from a woman between 35 and 50 years old in good health and CMV-seropositive. Input material: PBMCs. This chain connects TRBV6-1 to TRBJ2-1; 11 bases map to TRBD2. CDR3 DNA sequence: TGTGCCAGCAGGCTAGCGGGAGGCTACAATGAGCAGTTCTTC. Its protein is CASRLAGGYNEQFF.